Below are 12 T cell receptor beta chains sequenced from a single sample in a study of blood T cell repertoires in COVID-19. The table came from immunoSEQ multiplex PCR; TCRdb's copy has only in-frame clones and leaves some out. The sample includes some 30,000 clones, about 91% of them seen just once. Sequenced sample: peripheral blood. The source of these receptors is a human donor with acute or convalescent COVID-19. The donor label of this sample is uncertain.

The J gene is TRBJ2-1, the V gene TRBV9; 8 positions agree with TRBD2. Germline V gives CDR1 SGDLS, CDR2 YYNGEE. This CDR3 has 16 residues. The V gene end was trimmed by 6 bases and the J gene end by 0 bases; junction bases not matched to a gene: 8. CDR3 in DNA: TGTGCCAGCACTCCACTAGCGGACCGCTCCTACAATGAGCAGTTCTTC. Amino acid sequence: CASTPLADRSYNEQFF. Combining the CDR3 with reference TRBV9 and TRBJ2-1 gives the whole variable domain DSGVTQTPKHLITATGQRVTLRCSPRSGDLSVYWYQQSLDQGLQFLIQYYNGEERAKGNILERFSAQQFPDLHSELNLSSLELGDSALYFCASTPLADRSYNEQFFGPGTRLTVL.

The gene calls are TRBV2 and TRBJ1-2; 8 positions match TRBD1. The CDR3 spans 16 residues. Germline lookup yields CDR1 SNHLY and CDR2 FYNNEI. J gave up 6 bases and V 6 bases, and 15 bases lay outside the gene matches. The CDR3 DNA follows: TGTGCCAGCAGGACCTCCCGGGACAGGATCACTCATGGCTACACCTTC. It yields the protein CASRTSRDRITHGYTF.

A remark on this clone: Lacking the conserved final phenylalanine or tryptophan, this CDR3 likely reflects a read error. It is unclear where the CDR3 begins or ends on the DNA, so no DNA is shown, and the CDR3 is as TCRdb lists it. This chain links TRBV18 with TRBJ1-1; the tabulated D call, TRBD1, remains unverified against the DNA. CDR1 is KGHSH, CDR2 LQKENI, per germline. The CDR3 is 12 amino acids long, termini counted. This CDR3 reads CASSRSDSPLVL.

V and J are TRBV24-1 and TRBJ2-1; D remains ambiguous. Germline CDR1 and CDR2: KGHDR and SFDVKD. V was clipped by 3 bases and J by 0 bases, with 5 bases between them. The CDR3 is 14 residues long. The CDR3 coding sequence is TGTGCCACCAGTGATGCGAGCTCCTACAATGAGCAGTTCTTC. It encodes CATSDASSYNEQFF.

As regards this clone: An end of the junction does not agree with germline; a read error may underlie this. The DNA of the CDR3 is TGCGCCAGCTGTGAGAGACGACAGGTTGGCGGGCACTACGAGCAGTACTTC. Its protein product is CASCERRQVGGHYEQYF. This chain joins TRBV10-1 and TRBJ2-7, with a weak D call TRBD1 (6 bases). The length of the CDR3 is 17 residues. CDR1 and CDR2 from the germline V gene are WNHNN and SYGVQD (reference sequence).

V gene TRBV28 combines with J gene TRBJ1-6; the D gene is possibly TRBD1 (5 bases). The CDR3 totals 13 residues. Per germline, CDR1 MDHEN and CDR2 SYDVKM. V was cut by 6 bases and J by 10 bases, with 13 bases left in between. As DNA, the CDR3 is TGTGCCAGCAGGTTGGGGCAAGGATCACCCCTCCACTTT. Its protein product is CASRLGQGSPLHF.

V is TRBV4-2 and J is TRBJ2-1; 7 bases are shared with TRBD2. The CDR3 loop spans 14 amino acids. The ends lost 9 bases at V and 8 bases at J; junction bases unmatched: 13. Germline CDR1 LGHNA, CDR2 YNFKEQ. The CDR3 DNA follows: TGTGCCAGTCAGGGAGCGGGGCTCCGCGATGAGCAGTTCTTC. This gives the protein CASQGAGLRDEQFF.

The V call is TRBV9, the J call TRBJ1-1; 7 bases map to TRBD1. The V segment lost 0 bases and the J segment 0 bases; nucleotides outside the gene matches: 2. This CDR3 is built from 15 residues. The germline CDR1 and CDR2 sequences are SGDLS and YYNGEE. The CDR3 nucleotides are TGTGCCAGCAGCGTAGGTGGACAGGTGAACACTGAAGCTTTCTTT. Translating gives CASSVGGQVNTEAFF.

The chain couples TRBV5-1 to TRBJ2-1; TRBD2 matches 7 bases. Germline V gene data show CDR1 as SGHRS and CDR2 as YFSETQ. This CDR3 comprises 15 residues. Unmatched junction bases numbered 4, after V lost 0 bases and J lost 4 bases. The CDR3 DNA reads as TGCGCCAGCAGCTTGGTCGGGGGGTCATACAATGAGCAGTTCTTC. Protein sequence: CASSLVGGSYNEQFF. The whole variable domain, filled in from reference TRBV5-1 and TRBJ2-1, reads KAGVTQTPRYLIKTRGQQVTLSCSPISGHRSVSWYQQTPGQGLQFLFEYFSETQRNKGNFPGRFSGRQFSNSRSEMNVSTLELGDSALYLCASSLVGGSYNEQFFGPGTRLTVL.

The chain uses TRBV18 and TRBJ2-5, with TRBD2 identical over 7 bases. Trimming cost V 0 bases and J 4 bases; bases outside gene matches: 2. The CDR3 is 14 amino acids. Germline-derived CDR1 and CDR2 are KGHSH and LQKENI. The CDR3 DNA follows: TGTGCCAGCTCACCACCGCCTAGCGGAGAGACCCAGTACTTC. Amino acid sequence: CASSPPPSGETQYF.

The chain recombines TRBV15 with TRBJ2-3; no clear D gene. Trimming shortened V by 0 bases and J by 6 bases, and 7 bases separated the two germline ends. The length of the CDR3 is 13 residues. Looked up from germline, CDR1 is LNHNV and CDR2 is YYDKDF (reference sequence). CDR3 sequence (DNA): TGTGCCACCAGCAGAGATCTCAGGGATACGCAGTATTTT. It encodes CATSRDLRDTQYF.

The chain links TRBV11-3 to TRBJ1-6; D not resolved. Trimming cost V 5 bases and J 10 bases, with 12 bases left between them. The CDR3 has 13 residues. Germline V gene sequence: CDR1 SGHNT, CDR2 YENEEA. The CDR3 nucleotides read TGTGCCAGCAGCGCTCAGGCGGGGTCACCCCTCCACTTT. This sequence encodes CASSAQAGSPLHF.